Below, 16 T cell receptor beta chains from the same sample are listed, as sequenced in a study of regulatory and conventional T cells in RAG deficiency (dated by TCRdb to 2017 to 2019). Library preparation used the immunoSEQ multiplex PCR assay. In TCRdb, the immuneACCESS table is reduced to in-frame sequences with V and J assigned. These tables do not hold every clone; where another copy was compared, an unresolved V gene accounts for under half, and the others remain unexplained. Counted in this sample were roughly 34,000 clones; about 70% of them appeared once. The ten largest account for about 3.4% of the sample. Before genomic DNA extraction, conventional CD4+ T cells were purified from blood as CD25-low CD127-high cells. These same records also appear under a second study, on regulatory T cells. The second publication reports: In the multiplex PCR, 52 forward TRBV primers and 13 reverse TRBJ primers were used, and assay-based and computational corrections were applied for amplification bias.

The sequenced material came from CD4+ effector T cells sorted from blood. The receptors here all came from a human donor in good health.

The chain combines TRBV2 with TRBJ2-5; D is uncertain. V dropped 1 base and J dropped 2 bases, with 5 bases sitting between them. This CDR3 spans 13 amino acids. Germline-derived CDR1 and CDR2 are SNHLY and FYNNEI. CDR3 residues: CASSEEKQETQYF. The CDR3, as DNA: TGTGCCAGCAGTGAAGAGAAACAAGAGACCCAGTACTTC.

The chain combines TRBV9 with TRBJ2-3; D is possibly TRBD2 (7 bases). CDR1 and CDR2 (germline): SGDLS, YYNGEE. V was cut by 0 bases and J by 0 bases, with 11 bases left in between. This CDR3 contains 16 residues. For the CDR3, the DNA is TGTGCCAGCAGCGTAGAAGGGGGAGGGAGCACAGATACGCAGTATTTT. Residues: CASSVEGGGSTDTQYF.

The rearrangement links TRBV6-5 to TRBJ2-2; 8 positions match TRBD1. The germline CDR1 and CDR2 sequences are MNHEY and SVGAGI. V gave up 6 bases and J gave up 6 bases; unmatched junction bases: 9. The CDR3 sequence is 15 residues long. CDR3 sequence: CASRPDRAFPGELFF. For the CDR3, the DNA is TGTGCCAGCAGACCGGACAGGGCTTTCCCCGGGGAGCTGTTTTTT.

The genes are TRBV7-2 and TRBJ2-3; 12 bases match TRBD2. The CDR3 sequence is 16 residues long. The germline V gene has CDR1 SGHTA and CDR2 FQGNSA. J gave up 2 bases and V 3 bases, and 3 bases lay outside the gene matches. The CDR3 bases are TGTGCCAGCAGCTTGAGGACTAGCGGGGACACAGATACGCAGTATTTT. Its protein is CASSLRTSGDTDTQYF.

The CDR3 DNA reads TGTGCCAGCAGCTTGCTTTCAGTGACCTACAATGAGCAGTTCTTC. Translation gives CASSLLSVTYNEQFF. The J gene is TRBJ2-1, the V gene TRBV5-6, with D hard to call. The germline V gene has CDR1 SGHDT and CDR2 YYEEEE. V was trimmed by 1 base and J by 2 bases, leaving 10 bases between them. The length of the CDR3 is 15 residues. The whole variable domain, filled in from reference TRBV5-6 and TRBJ2-1, reads DAGVTQSPTHLIKTRGQQVTLRCSPKSGHDTVSWYQQALGQGPQFIFQYYEEEERQRGNFPDRFSGHQFPNYSSELNVNALLLGDSALYLCASSLLSVTYNEQFFGPGTRLTVL.

The CDR3, as DNA: TGTGCCAGCTCTGTATCCAATGAGCAGTTCTTC. Its protein is CASSVSNEQFF. The rearrangement joins TRBV6-6 to TRBJ2-1; no firm D call. This CDR3 is 11 amino acids long. CDR1 and CDR2 from the germline V gene are MNHNY and SVGAGI (reference sequence). Trimming left V 8 bases short and J 6 bases short, with 8 bases between.

V and J are TRBV6-6 and TRBJ1-1; a possible D gene is TRBD1 (5 bases). The CDR3 has 13 residues. V lost 0 bases to trimming and J lost 11 bases, with 13 bases between them. CDR1 MNHNY and CDR2 SVGAGI come from the germline V gene (reference sequence). The CDR3: CASSYSLGVGAFF. CDR3 nucleotides: TGTGCCAGCAGTTACTCGTTAGGGGTGGGTGCTTTCTTT.

The chain recombines TRBV5-1 with TRBJ1-3, with 10 bases fitting TRBD1. CDR3 length: 15 residues. CDR1 is SGHRS, CDR2 YFSETQ, per germline. Germline trimming cut 4 bases from V and 1 base from J; bases unmatched to any gene: 2. CDR3 nucleotide sequence: TGCGCCAGCAGCCGGACAGGGGGGTCTGGAAACACCATATATTTT. This encodes CASSRTGGSGNTIYF.

The rearrangement joins TRBV6-5 to TRBJ1-1, with TRBD1 matching over 7 bases. Trimming at V came to 0 bases and at J to 4 bases, leaving 5 bases not matched to a gene. Germline CDR1 MNHEY, CDR2 SVGAGI. CDR3 length: 15 amino acids. CDR3 amino acids: CASSYSRQGGTEAFF. CDR3 DNA: TGTGCCAGCAGTTACTCGCGACAGGGAGGCACTGAAGCTTTCTTT.

A word on this clone: An end of the junction does not agree with germline; a read error may underlie this. V usage is TRBV7-7 and J usage is TRBJ2-2; D may be TRBD1 (6 bases). The CDR3 contains 14 residues. Germline loops: CDR1 SSHAT, CDR2 FNYEAQ (reference sequence). The CDR3: CASSQQGNTGELFF. As DNA, the CDR3 is TGTGCTAGCAGTCAACAGGGGAACACCGGGGAGCTGTTTTTT. The complete variable domain, with remaining parts taken from reference TRBV7-7 and TRBJ2-2, reads GAGVSQSPRYKVTKRGQDVTLRCDPISSHATLYWYQQALGQGPEFLTYFNYEAQPDKSGLPSDRFSAERPEGSISTLTIQRTEQRDSAMYRCASSQQGNTGELFFGEGSRLTVL.

The chain uses TRBV18 and TRBJ2-4; possibly TRBD2 for D (6 bases). The CDR3 runs 15 residues. V lost 2 bases and J lost 0, with 8 bases in between. The germline CDR1 and CDR2 sequences are KGHSH and LQKENI. The CDR3 spells CASSPGGEAKNIQYF. Here the CDR3 DNA reads TGTGCCAGCTCACCAGGAGGGGAAGCCAAAAACATTCAGTACTTC.

In this sample, this clone turned up a few times. The chain has TRBV9 and TRBJ1-1; D remains ambiguous. Per germline, CDR1 SGDLS and CDR2 YYNGEE. CDR3 length: 13 amino acids. The V gene lost 2 bases and the J gene lost 0 bases, with 5 bases spanning the gap. CDR3 protein: CASSVGMNTEAFF. CDR3 DNA sequence: TGTGCCAGCAGCGTCGGGATGAACACTGAAGCTTTCTTT.

This CDR3 is CASSLSSTPGRGLYSNQPQHF. In DNA, the CDR3 is TGTGCCAGCAGTTTATCCTCAACCCCGGGCAGGGGCCTATATAGCAATCAGCCCCAGCATTTT. The V and J genes are TRBV27 and TRBJ1-5; maybe TRBD1 (6 bases). Trimming took off 0 bases at V and 0 bases at J, with 24 bases between the two ends. This CDR3 is 21 amino acids long. Germline-derived CDR1 and CDR2 are MNHEY and SMNVEV (reference sequence).

The rearrangement links TRBV7-3 to TRBJ1-2; D possibly corresponds to TRBD1 (5 bases). CDR1 and CDR2 (germline): SGHTA, FQGTGA. V shed 2 bases and J shed 0 bases, with 13 bases lying between them. The CDR3 is 16 amino acids. The CDR3 reads CASSLFRRGSNYGYTF. CDR3 DNA: TGTGCCAGCAGCTTATTCAGGCGGGGGTCTAACTATGGCTACACCTTC.

This rearrangement joins TRBV7-9 to TRBJ1-1, with D possibly matching TRBD1 (6 bases). The length of the CDR3 is 14 residues. V gave up 2 bases and J gave up 4 bases, with 11 bases separating them. Germline V gene data show CDR1 as SEHNR and CDR2 as FQNEAQ (reference sequence). The CDR3 coding sequence is TGTGCCAGCAGCTTATACAGGGAAAGCACTGAAGCTTTCTTT. Amino acids: CASSLYRESTEAFF.

The chain uses TRBV28 and TRBJ2-7, with D perhaps given as TRBD1 or TRBD2 (5 bases each). The CDR3 runs to 16 residues. V dropped 3 bases and J dropped 5 bases, with 20 bases sitting between them. Germline V gene data show CDR1 as MDHEN and CDR2 as SYDVKM. Written as DNA, the CDR3 is TGTGCCAGCAGTTTGTCCGTTCCGGCAGGGCGGGACGAGCAGTACTTC. This codes for CASSLSVPAGRDEQYF.